This TCR beta chain was identified in a study of blood T cell repertoires in COVID-19 (dated by TCRdb to the early 2020s). Context from the whole study: The collaborator samples originated in the United States, Italy and Spain and spanned the acute and convalescent phases of COVID-19. The material from the prospective study consisted of cDNA or gDNA derived from T cells, B-cell-depleted T cells, or PBMCs. The dataset comprised deeply sampled blood TCRbeta repertoires from subjects exposed to, actively infected with, or recovered from COVID-19. The repertoires were released in a freely available public database meant as a resource for research on the immune response to SARS-CoV-2. The samples were drawn from two sources: the first 160 participants of the ongoing ImmuneRACE study, and about 1,300 subjects contributed by 6 global collaborators. The sample metadata nearly always contained a de-identified subject ID, COVID-19 status, age in years and sex. Where available, HLA class I and class II types were taken from metadata supplied by the sample provider and were not determined by assay-based typing. On the study overall, not on this receptor specifically: Clinical and demographic metadata were provided uncurated, with the amount varying by source and participant.

A note on this clone: It lacks a known antigen. No clone much larger than this one lies a single base away; base qualities are absent.

The CDR3 goes from the cysteine to the phenylalanine over 16 residues. Only the CDR3 DNA is retained, 48 bases long and in frame from the first base. The germline V gene encodes CDR1 MNHNS and CDR2 SASEGT. From V the trimming removes 1 base and from J it removes 8 bases, while the gene matches leave 11 bases of the junction unaccounted for. TCRbeta CDR3 regions were amplified from genomic DNA by means of the immunoSEQ Assay, a bias-controlled multiplex PCR. In the original analysis: Nucleated cell counts per sample were estimated from amplification of reference gene primers within the assay. To quantify the absolute abundance of each unique TCRbeta CDR3 rearrangement, sequence reads were collapsed and filtered. For each sample, productive Simpson clonality was calculated by taking the square root of Simpson's diversity index across productive rearrangements. TCRdb carries this immuneACCESS record with in-frame sequences only. Its versions omit some clonotypes, under half of them owing to an unresolved V gene in the studies checked, with the rest unexplained. Clone size and the V and J calls come from that table; the DNA yielded D and trimming. The sample has about 110,000 clones on record, around 74% of them singletons. The ten largest clones represent 6% to 8% of the sample.

Collaborating institutions collected whole blood in K2EDTA tubes following their own protocols. For TCRbeta analysis, collaborator samples were shipped as frozen whole blood, as isolated PBMCs, or as DNA extracted from either sample type. Material: peripheral blood. The receptor's source is a woman aged 55-75 years with acute or convalescent COVID-19. Rearrangement joined TRBV6-1 to TRBJ2-1, with TRBD2 identical over 7 junction bases. At the DNA level, the sequence is TGTGCCAGCAGTGAAGTTAGTGGACTAGTTTTCGATGAGCAGTTCTTC. Protein translation: CASSEVSGLVFDEQFF.